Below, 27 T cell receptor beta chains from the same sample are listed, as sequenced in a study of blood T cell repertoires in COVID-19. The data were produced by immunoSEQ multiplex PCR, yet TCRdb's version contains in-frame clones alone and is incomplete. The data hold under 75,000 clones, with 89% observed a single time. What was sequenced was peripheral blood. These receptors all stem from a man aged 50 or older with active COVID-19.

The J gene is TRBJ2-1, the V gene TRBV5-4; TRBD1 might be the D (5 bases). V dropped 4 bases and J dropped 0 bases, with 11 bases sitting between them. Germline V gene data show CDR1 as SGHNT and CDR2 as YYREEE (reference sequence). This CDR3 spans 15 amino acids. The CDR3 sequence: CASSNDRGSYNEQFF. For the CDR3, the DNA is TGTGCCAGCAGCAACGACAGAGGCTCCTACAATGAGCAGTTCTTC.

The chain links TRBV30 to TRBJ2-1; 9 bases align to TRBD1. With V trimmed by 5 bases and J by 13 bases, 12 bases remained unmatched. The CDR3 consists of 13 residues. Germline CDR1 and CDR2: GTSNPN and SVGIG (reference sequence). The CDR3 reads CAWAPGQGLSQFF. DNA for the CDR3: TGTGCCTGGGCGCCGGGACAGGGCCTTTCCCAGTTCTTC.

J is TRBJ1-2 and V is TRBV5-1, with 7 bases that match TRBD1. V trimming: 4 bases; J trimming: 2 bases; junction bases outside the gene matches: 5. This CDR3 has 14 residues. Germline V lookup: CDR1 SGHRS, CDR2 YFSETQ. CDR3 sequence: CASSRGPENYGYTF. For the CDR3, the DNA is TGCGCCAGCAGCAGGGGGCCAGAAAACTATGGCTACACCTTC.

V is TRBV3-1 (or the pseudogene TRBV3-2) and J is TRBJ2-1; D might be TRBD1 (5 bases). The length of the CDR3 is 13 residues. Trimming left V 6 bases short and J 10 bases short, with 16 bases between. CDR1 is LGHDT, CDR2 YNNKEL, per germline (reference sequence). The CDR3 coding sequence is TGTGCCAGCAGTACCTGGGGCCTGGGCGAGCAGTTCTTC. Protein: CASSTWGLGEQFF.

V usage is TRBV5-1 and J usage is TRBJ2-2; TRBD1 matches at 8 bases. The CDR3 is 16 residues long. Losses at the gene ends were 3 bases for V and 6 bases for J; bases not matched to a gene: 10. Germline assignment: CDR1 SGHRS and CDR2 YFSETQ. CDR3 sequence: CASSSGSGGDPGELFF. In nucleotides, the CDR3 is TGCGCCAGCAGCTCAGGCTCAGGGGGCGACCCCGGGGAGCTGTTTTTT.

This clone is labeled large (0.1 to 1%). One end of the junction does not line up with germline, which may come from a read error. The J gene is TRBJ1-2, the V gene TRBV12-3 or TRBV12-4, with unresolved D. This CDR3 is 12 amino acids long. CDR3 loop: CASSSASYRYTF. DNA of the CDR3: TGTGCCAGCAGTTCAGCCTCCTATCGCTACACCTTC.

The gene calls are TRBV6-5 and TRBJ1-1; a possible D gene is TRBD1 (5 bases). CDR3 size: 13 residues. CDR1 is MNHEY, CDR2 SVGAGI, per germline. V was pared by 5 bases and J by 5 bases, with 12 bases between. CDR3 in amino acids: CASSISGGTEAFF. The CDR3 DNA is TGTGCCAGCAGTATTAGCGGGGGGACTGAAGCTTTCTTT.

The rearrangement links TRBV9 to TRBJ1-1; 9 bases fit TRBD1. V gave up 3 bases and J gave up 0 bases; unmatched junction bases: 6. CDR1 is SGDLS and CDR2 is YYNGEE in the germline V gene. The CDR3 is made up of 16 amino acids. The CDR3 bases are TGTGCCAGCAGCGCCGGGACAGGGCGTCTGAACACTGAAGCTTTCTTT. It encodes CASSAGTGRLNTEAFF.

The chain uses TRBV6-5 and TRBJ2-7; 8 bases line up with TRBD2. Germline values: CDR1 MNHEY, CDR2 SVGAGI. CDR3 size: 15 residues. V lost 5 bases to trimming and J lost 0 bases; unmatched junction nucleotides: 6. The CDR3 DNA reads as TGTGCCAGCAGTCCACTAGCGGTAAGCTCCTACGAGCAGTACTTC. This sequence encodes CASSPLAVSSYEQYF.

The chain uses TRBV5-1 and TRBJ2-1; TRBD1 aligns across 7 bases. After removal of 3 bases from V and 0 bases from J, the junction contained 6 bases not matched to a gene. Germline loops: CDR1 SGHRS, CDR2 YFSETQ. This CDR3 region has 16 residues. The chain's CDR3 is CASSSRYRGSYNEQFF. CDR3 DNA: TGCGCCAGCAGCTCGCGTTACAGGGGCTCCTACAATGAGCAGTTCTTC.

This CDR3 reads CASRAGNSRVGYTF. Here the CDR3 DNA reads TGCGCCAGCAGGGCGGGGAACAGCAGGGTCGGCTACACCTTC. V and J are TRBV5-1 and TRBJ1-2; D possibly corresponds to TRBD1 (5 bases). Germline V gives CDR1 SGHRS, CDR2 YFSETQ. V gave up 5 bases and J gave up 8 bases, with 19 bases separating them. The CDR3 covers 14 residues.

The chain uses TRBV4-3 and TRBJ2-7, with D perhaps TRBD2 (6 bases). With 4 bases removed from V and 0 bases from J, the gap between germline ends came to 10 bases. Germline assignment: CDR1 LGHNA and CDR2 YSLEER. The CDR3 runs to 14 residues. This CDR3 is CASSPDGGSYEQYF. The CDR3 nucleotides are TGCGCCAGCAGCCCGGACGGGGGCTCCTACGAGCAGTACTTC.

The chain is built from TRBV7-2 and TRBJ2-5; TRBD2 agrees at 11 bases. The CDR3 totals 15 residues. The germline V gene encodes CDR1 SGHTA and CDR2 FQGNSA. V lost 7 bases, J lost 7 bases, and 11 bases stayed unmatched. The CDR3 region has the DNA TGTGCCAGCATCCCTCTAGCGGGGGGTACCGGGACCCAGTACTTC. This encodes CASIPLAGGTGTQYF. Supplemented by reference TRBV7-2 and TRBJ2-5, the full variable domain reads GAGVSQSPSNKVTEKGKDVELRCDPISGHTALYWYRQSLGQGLEFLIYFQGNSAPDKSGLPSDRFSAERTGGSVSTLTIQRTQQEDSAVYLCASIPLAGGTGTQYFGPGTRLLVL.

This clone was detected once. CDR3 bases: TGTGCCAGCAGGTCGGGACTAGCGGACCCCTACGAGCAGTACTTC. Its protein is CASRSGLADPYEQYF. The V and J genes are TRBV6-5 and TRBJ2-7; TRBD2 matches at 11 bases. The CDR3 extends over 15 amino acids. CDR1 and CDR2 (germline): MNHEY, SVGAGI. With 6 bases clipped from V and 2 bases from J, the junction kept 6 bases outside the gene matches.

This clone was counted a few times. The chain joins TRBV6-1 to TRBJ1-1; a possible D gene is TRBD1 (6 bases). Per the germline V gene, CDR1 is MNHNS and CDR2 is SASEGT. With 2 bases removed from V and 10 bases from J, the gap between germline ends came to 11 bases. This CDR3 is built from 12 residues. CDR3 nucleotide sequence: TGTGCCAGCAGTGAACAGGGGTGGTTAGCTTTCTTT. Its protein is CASSEQGWLAFF.

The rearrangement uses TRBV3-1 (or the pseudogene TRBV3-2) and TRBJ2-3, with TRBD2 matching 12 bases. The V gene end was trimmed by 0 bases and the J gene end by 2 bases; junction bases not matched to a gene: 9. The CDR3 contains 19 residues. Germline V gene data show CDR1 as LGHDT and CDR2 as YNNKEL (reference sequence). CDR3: CASSQERLAGGRVTDTQYF. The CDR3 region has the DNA TGTGCCAGCAGCCAAGAAAGGCTAGCGGGGGGGCGGGTCACAGATACGCAGTATTTT.

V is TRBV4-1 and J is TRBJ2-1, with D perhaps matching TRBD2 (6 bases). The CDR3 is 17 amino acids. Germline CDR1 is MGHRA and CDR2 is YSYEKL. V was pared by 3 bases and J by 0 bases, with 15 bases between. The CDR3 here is CASSQNWGVSSYNEQFF. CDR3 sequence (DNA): TGCGCCAGCAGCCAGAACTGGGGGGTAAGCTCCTACAATGAGCAGTTCTTC.

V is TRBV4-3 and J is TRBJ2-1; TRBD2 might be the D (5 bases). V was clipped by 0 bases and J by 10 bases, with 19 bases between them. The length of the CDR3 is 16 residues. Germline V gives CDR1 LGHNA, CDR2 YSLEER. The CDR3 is CASSQDFGLRRQEQFF. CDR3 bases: TGCGCCAGCAGCCAAGACTTTGGACTTCGCCGCCAGGAGCAGTTCTTC.

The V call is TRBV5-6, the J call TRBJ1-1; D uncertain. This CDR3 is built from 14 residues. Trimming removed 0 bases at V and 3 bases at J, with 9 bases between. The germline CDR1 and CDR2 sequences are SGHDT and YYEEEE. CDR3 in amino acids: CASSLVAGHTEAFF. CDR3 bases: TGTGCCAGCAGCTTGGTGGCAGGCCACACTGAAGCTTTCTTT. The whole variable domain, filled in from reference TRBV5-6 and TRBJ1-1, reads DAGVTQSPTHLIKTRGQQVTLRCSPKSGHDTVSWYQQALGQGPQFIFQYYEEEERQRGNFPDRFSGHQFPNYSSELNVNALLLGDSALYLCASSLVAGHTEAFFGQGTRLTVV.

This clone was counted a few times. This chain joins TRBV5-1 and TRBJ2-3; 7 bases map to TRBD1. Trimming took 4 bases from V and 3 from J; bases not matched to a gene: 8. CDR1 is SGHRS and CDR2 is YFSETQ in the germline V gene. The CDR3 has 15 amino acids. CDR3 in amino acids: CASSPRDRETDTQYF. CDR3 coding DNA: TGCGCCAGCAGCCCCCGGGACAGAGAAACAGATACGCAGTATTTT.

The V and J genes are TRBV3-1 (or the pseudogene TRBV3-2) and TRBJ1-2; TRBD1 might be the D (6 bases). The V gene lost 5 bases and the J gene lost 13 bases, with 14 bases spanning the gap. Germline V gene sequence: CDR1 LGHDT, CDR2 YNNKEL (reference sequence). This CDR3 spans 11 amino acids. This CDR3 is CASSSLGHPTF. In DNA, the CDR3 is TGTGCCAGCAGCTCTTTGGGACATCCCACCTTC.

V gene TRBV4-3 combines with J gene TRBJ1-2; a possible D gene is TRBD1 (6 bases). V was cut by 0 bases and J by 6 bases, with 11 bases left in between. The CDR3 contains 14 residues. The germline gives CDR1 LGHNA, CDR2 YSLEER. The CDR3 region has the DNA TGCGCCAGCAGCCAAGAGAGGGGGAGCCATGGCTACACCTTC. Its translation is CASSQERGSHGYTF.

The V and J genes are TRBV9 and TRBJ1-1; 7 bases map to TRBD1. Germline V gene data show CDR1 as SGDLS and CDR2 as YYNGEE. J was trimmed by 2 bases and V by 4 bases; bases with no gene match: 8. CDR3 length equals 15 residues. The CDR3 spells CASSPPTGQNTEAFF. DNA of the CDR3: TGTGCCAGCAGCCCTCCGACAGGGCAAAACACTGAAGCTTTCTTT. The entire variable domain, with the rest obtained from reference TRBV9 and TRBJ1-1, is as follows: DSGVTQTPKHLITATGQRVTLRCSPRSGDLSVYWYQQSLDQGLQFLIQYYNGEERAKGNILERFSAQQFPDLHSELNLSSLELGDSALYFCASSPPTGQNTEAFFGQGTRLTVV.

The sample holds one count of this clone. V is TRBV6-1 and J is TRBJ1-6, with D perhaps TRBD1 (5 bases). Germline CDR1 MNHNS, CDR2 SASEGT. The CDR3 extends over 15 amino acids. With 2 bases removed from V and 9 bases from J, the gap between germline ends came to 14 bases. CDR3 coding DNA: TGTGCCAGCAGTGAACGGGGGATCGGGGGTTCACCCCTCCACTTT. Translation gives CASSERGIGGSPLHF.

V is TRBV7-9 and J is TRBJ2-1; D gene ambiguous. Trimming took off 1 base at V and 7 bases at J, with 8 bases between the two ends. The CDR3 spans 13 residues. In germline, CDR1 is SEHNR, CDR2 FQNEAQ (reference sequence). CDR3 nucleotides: TGTGCCAGCAGCTTAGACGGGTTAAATGAGCAGTTCTTC. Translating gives CASSLDGLNEQFF.

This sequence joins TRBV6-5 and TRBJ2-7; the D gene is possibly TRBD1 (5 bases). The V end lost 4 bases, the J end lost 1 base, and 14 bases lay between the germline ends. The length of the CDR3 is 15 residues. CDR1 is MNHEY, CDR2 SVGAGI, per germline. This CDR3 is CASSLFRGHSYEQYF. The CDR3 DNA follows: TGTGCCAGCAGTTTATTCAGAGGACATTCCTACGAGCAGTACTTC.

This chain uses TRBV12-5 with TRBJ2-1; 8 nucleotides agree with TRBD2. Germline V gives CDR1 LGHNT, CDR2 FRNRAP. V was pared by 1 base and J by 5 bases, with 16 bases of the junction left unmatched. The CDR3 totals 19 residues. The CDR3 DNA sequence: TGTGCTAGTGGTTTGGATCTAGGAGCGGGGGCCCTTTCTAACAATGAGCAGTTCTTC. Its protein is CASGLDLGAGALSNNEQFF.